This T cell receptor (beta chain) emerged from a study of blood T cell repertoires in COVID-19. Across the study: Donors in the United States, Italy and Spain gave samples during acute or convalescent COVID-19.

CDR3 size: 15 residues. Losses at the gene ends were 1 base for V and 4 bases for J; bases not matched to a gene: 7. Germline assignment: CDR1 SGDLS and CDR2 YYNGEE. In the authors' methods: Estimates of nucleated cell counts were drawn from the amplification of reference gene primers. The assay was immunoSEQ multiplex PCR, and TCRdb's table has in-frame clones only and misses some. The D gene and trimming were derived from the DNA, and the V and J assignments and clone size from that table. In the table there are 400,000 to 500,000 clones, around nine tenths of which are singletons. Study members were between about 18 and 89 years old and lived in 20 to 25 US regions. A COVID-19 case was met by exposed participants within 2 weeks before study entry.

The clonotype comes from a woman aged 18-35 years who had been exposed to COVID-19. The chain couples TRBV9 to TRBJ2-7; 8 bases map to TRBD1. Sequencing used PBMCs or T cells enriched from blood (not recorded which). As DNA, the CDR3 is TGTGCCAGCAGCGTAAAGGAAGGGACAGGATACGAGCAGTACTTC. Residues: CASSVKEGTGYEQYF.